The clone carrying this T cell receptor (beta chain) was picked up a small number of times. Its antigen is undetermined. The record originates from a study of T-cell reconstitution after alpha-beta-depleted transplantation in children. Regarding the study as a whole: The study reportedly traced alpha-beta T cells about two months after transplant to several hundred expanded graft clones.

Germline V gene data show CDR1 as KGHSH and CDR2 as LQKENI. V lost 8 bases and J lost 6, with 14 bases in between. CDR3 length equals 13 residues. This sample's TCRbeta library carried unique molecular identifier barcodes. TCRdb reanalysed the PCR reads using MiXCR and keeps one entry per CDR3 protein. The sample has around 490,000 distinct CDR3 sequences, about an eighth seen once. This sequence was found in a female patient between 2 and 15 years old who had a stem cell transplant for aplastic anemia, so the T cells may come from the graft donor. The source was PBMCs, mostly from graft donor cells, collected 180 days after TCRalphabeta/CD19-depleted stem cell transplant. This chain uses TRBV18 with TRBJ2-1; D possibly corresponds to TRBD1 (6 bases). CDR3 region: CASGRTGTNEQFF. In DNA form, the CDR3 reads TGTGCCAGCGGCCGAACAGGGACCAATGAGCAGTTCTTC.